This T cell receptor (beta chain) was found in a study of T-cell memory formation after mild COVID-19. Points from the study as a whole: Some SARS-CoV-2-responding clones were already detected in memory before infection.

Trimming took off 6 bases at V and 1 base at J, with 10 bases between the two ends. This CDR3 has 13 residues. Germline V lookup: CDR1 MNHEY, CDR2 SVGEGT. TCRdb ran MiXCR on the 5' RACE reads and lists one entry per CDR3 protein. The sample lists 280,000 or so distinct CDR3 sequences, around 17% occurring once. As concerns this clonotype: What it binds is not known.

Source material: PBMCs or a T cell subset sorted from them (not recorded which). This sequence joins TRBV6-2 or TRBV6-3 and TRBJ2-7, with TRBD2 as a possible D gene (6 bases). The TCR comes from a young man who had mild COVID-19 (a few samples of this study predate the infection). Cell type and time point are not known. This chain's CDR3 is CASSPGGSYEQYV. In DNA form, the CDR3 reads TGTGCCAGCAGCCCCGGGGGATCCTACGAGCAGTACGTC.